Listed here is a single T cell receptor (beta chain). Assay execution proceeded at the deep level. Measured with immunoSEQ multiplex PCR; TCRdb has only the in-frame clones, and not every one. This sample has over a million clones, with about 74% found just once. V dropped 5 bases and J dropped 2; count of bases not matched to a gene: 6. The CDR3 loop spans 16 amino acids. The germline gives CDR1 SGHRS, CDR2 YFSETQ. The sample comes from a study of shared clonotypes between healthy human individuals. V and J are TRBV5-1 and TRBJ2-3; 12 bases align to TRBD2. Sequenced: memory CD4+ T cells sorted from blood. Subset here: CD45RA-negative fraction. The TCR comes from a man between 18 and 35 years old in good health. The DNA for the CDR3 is TGCGCCAGCAGACCCGGGACTAGCGGGCTCACAGATACGCAGTATTTT. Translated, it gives CASRPGTSGLTDTQYF. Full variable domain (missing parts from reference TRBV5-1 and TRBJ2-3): KAGVTQTPRYLIKTRGQQVTLSCSPISGHRSVSWYQQTPGQGLQFLFEYFSETQRNKGNFPGRFSGRQFSNSRSEMNVSTLELGDSALYLCASRPGTSGLTDTQYFGPGTRLTVL.